These 27 T cell receptor beta chains share one sample of origin, sequenced in a study of blood T cell repertoires in COVID-19 (dated by TCRdb to the early 2020s). The method behind the library was the immunoSEQ multiplex PCR assay. Drawn from immuneACCESS, this table holds only the in-frame rearrangements with V and J called that TCRdb kept. Clones are partly lost; checked studies trace under half to an unresolved V gene and leave the rest unexplained. This sample has 350,000 to 550,000 clones in its table, and roughly nine tenths of those were observed once. The ten biggest clones cover roughly 1.1% of the sample. Material for sequencing was PBMCs or T cells enriched from blood (not recorded which). These receptors were collected from a man younger than 45 who had recovered from COVID-19.

The chain couples TRBV27 to TRBJ1-2; D is unclear. V shed 3 bases and J shed 5 bases, with 10 bases lying between them. The CDR3 sequence is 13 residues long. Looked up from germline, CDR1 is MNHEY and CDR2 is SMNVEV (reference sequence). The CDR3 spells CASSFGLRYGYTF. The CDR3 DNA sequence: TGTGCCAGCAGTTTTGGACTGAGATATGGCTACACCTTC.

The chain recombines TRBV19 with TRBJ1-6, with a tentative D call TRBD1 (6 bases). The CDR3 runs 14 residues. Trimming took off 7 bases at V and 9 bases at J, with 16 bases between the two ends. Germline assignment: CDR1 LNHDA and CDR2 SQIVND (reference sequence). The CDR3 coding sequence is TGTGCCAGTACTACGACAGGCCGCTCTTCACCCCTCCACTTT. Its protein product is CASTTTGRSSPLHF.

The chain combines TRBV19 with TRBJ2-1, with 8 bases fitting TRBD1. The CDR3 runs to 14 residues. V shed 5 bases and J 6 bases; nucleotides not matched to a gene: 6. Looked up from germline, CDR1 is LNHDA and CDR2 is SQIVND (reference sequence). The CDR3 nucleotides read TGTGCCAGTAGTGTTACGGGACAGGTCAATGAGCAGTTCTTC. As protein: CASSVTGQVNEQFF.

The chain has TRBV27 and TRBJ2-3, with 10 bases identical to TRBD2. The germline gives CDR1 MNHEY, CDR2 SMNVEV (reference sequence). This CDR3 is built from 14 residues. With 3 bases clipped from V and 8 bases from J, the junction kept 5 bases outside the gene matches. The DNA of the CDR3 is TGTGCCAGCAGTTTCGGGACTAGCGTTTTTACGCAGTATTTT. Translating gives CASSFGTSVFTQYF.

V is TRBV9 and J is TRBJ1-1, with 11 positions matching TRBD1. Germline values: CDR1 SGDLS, CDR2 YYNGEE. The CDR3 spans 15 residues. V dropped 4 bases and J dropped 0; count of bases not matched to a gene: 2. The DNA for the CDR3 is TGTGCCAGCAGCCCGGGACAGGGGGTGAACACTGAAGCTTTCTTT. Its translation is CASSPGQGVNTEAFF.

In this sample, this clone turned up once. The J gene is TRBJ1-2, the V gene TRBV5-1; D unclear. V gave up 3 bases and J gave up 3 bases, with 30 bases separating them. The CDR3 consists of 20 residues. Germline V lookup: CDR1 SGHRS, CDR2 YFSETQ. The CDR3 coding sequence is TGCGCCAGCAGCTCCCCAGTTGGGTCGAAGCTAGAAGGAGAGGACTATGGCTACACCTTC. It yields the protein CASSSPVGSKLEGEDYGYTF.

This clone was recorded a few times. The CDR3 protein is CASSLRWGGPNDEQFF. Here the CDR3 DNA reads TGTGCCAGCAGCTTAAGGTGGGGCGGCCCCAATGATGAGCAGTTCTTC. The chain links TRBV7-8 to TRBJ2-1, with a weak D call TRBD1 (5 bases). Per germline, CDR1 SGHVS and CDR2 FQNEAQ. CDR3 length: 16 amino acids. Trimming left V 2 bases short and J 8 bases short, with 19 bases between.

In the case of this clone: The junction departs from the called germline gene at one end, perhaps through a read error. This chain uses TRBV5-3 with TRBJ2-7; TRBD2 aligns across 13 bases. TRBV5-3 is given ORF status, its function remaining uncertain. The CDR3 is made up of 19 amino acids. The CDR3 nucleotides read TGTGTCAGAAGCACCGGCGGACTAGCGGGAGAGGGCTCACTTGGGGAGCAGTACTTC. Protein: CVRSTGGLAGEGSLGEQYF.

The chain is built from TRBV10-3 and TRBJ2-3; TRBD2 agrees at 14 bases. The CDR3 consists of 14 residues. The V gene end was trimmed by 4 bases and the J gene end by 6 bases; junction bases not matched to a gene: 0. Germline V gives CDR1 ENHRY, CDR2 SYGVKD. CDR3 in DNA: TGTGCCATCAGTGGGACTAGCGGGGGGGATACGCAGTATTTT. It codes for CAISGTSGGDTQYF.

The V call is TRBV18, the J call TRBJ2-3, with 7 bases that match TRBD2. The CDR3 covers 16 residues. J was trimmed by 0 bases and V by 3 bases; bases with no gene match: 6. The germline V gene encodes CDR1 KGHSH and CDR2 LQKENI. In DNA form, the CDR3 reads TGTGCCAGCTCACCTCAACTAGCGCTGAGCACAGATACGCAGTATTTT. It yields the protein CASSPQLALSTDTQYF. Full variable domain (rest looked up from reference TRBV18 and TRBJ2-3): NAGVMQNPRHLVRRRGQEARLRCSPMKGHSHVYWYRQLPEEGLKFMVYLQKENIIDESGMPKERFSAEFPKEGPSILRIQQVVRGDSAAYFCASSPQLALSTDTQYFGPGTRLTVL.

The rearrangement links TRBV20-1 to TRBJ2-3; possibly TRBD1 for D (6 bases). The CDR3 is 15 amino acids. The V and J ends lost 3 bases and 3 bases respectively, with 16 bases between them. From germline, CDR1 is DFQATT and CDR2 SNEGSKA (reference sequence). CDR3 sequence reads: CSASLRWGQTDTQYF. The CDR3 DNA reads TGCAGTGCTAGTCTCCGCTGGGGGCAGACAGATACGCAGTATTTT.

The genes are TRBV7-9 and TRBJ2-1; TRBD2 matches 14 bases. Germline trimming cut 8 bases from V and 1 base from J; bases unmatched to any gene: 13. The germline CDR1 and CDR2 sequences are SEHNR and FQNEAQ (reference sequence). The CDR3 is 19 residues long. The DNA for the CDR3 is TGTGCCAGCCTCTCACCCGGGACTAGCGGGAGTGGGTCCTACAATGAGCAGTTCTTC. It specifies CASLSPGTSGSGSYNEQFF.

This clone has only a few counts. The chain links TRBV14 to TRBJ2-7, with D possibly being TRBD2 (5 bases). Germline CDR1 and CDR2: SGHDN and FVKESK. Trimming stripped 0 bases from V and 2 bases from J, with 11 bases between. The CDR3 runs to 15 residues. The CDR3, as DNA: TGTGCCAGCAGCCAAGATTCCCACGGGGCCTACGAGCAGTACTTC. Translated: CASSQDSHGAYEQYF.

V usage is TRBV29-1 and J usage is TRBJ1-2; no firm D call. Germline lookup yields CDR1 SQVTM and CDR2 ANQGSEA. Trimming shortened V by 4 bases and J by 7 bases, and 4 bases separated the two germline ends. The CDR3 length is 9 residues. CDR3 protein: CSVAGGYTF. CDR3 coding DNA: TGCAGCGTTGCCGGTGGCTACACCTTC.

The J gene is TRBJ2-1, the V gene TRBV18; TRBD2 matches 11 bases. Germline loops: CDR1 KGHSH, CDR2 LQKENI. Germline trimming cut 0 bases from V and 8 bases from J; bases unmatched to any gene: 9. The CDR3 has 17 residues. CDR3 region: CASSPPNKLAGDHEQFF. Here the CDR3 DNA reads TGTGCCAGCTCACCACCCAACAAACTAGCGGGAGACCATGAGCAGTTCTTC.

This clone was counted a single time. This chain joins TRBV6-5 and TRBJ1-2; D not certain. The germline V gene has CDR1 MNHEY and CDR2 SVGAGI. V lost 2 bases, J lost 2 bases, and 6 bases lay in between. CDR3 size: 13 residues. The CDR3 loop is CASSYNRNYGYTF. The CDR3 coding sequence is TGTGCCAGCAGTTACAACAGAAACTATGGCTACACCTTC.

This clone was seen only once. V and J are TRBV6-6 and TRBJ2-5; D gene unclear. Trimming removed 3 bases at V and 8 bases at J, with 7 bases between. The CDR3 runs 11 residues. Germline CDR1 and CDR2: MNHNY and SVGAGI (reference sequence). The CDR3 loop is CASSYVRTQYF. The CDR3 DNA reads as TGTGCCAGCAGTTATGTCAGAACCCAGTACTTC.

On this clone itself: Distinct nucleotide sequences in the sample also encode this CDR3. V usage is TRBV11-2 and J usage is TRBJ2-2; TRBD2 matches 11 bases. CDR1 and CDR2 (germline): SGHAT, FQNNGV. This CDR3 has 16 amino acids. With V trimmed by 5 bases and J by 4 bases, 6 bases remained unmatched. The CDR3 bases are TGTGCCAGCAGCCTCGGTCTAGCGGGAGGCACCGGGGAGCTGTTTTTT. Residues: CASSLGLAGGTGELFF.

The chain has TRBV4-2 and TRBJ2-2; no clear D. The V end lost 0 bases, the J end lost 5 bases, and 13 bases lay between the germline ends. Germline CDR1 is LGHNA and CDR2 is YNFKEQ. The CDR3 runs to 16 residues. CDR3 sequence reads: CASSQEIQSLTGELFF. The DNA for the CDR3 is TGTGCCAGCAGCCAAGAGATACAGTCTTTGACCGGGGAGCTGTTTTTT.

The genes are TRBV18 and TRBJ1-1; D is ambiguous. V was clipped by 1 base and J by 1 base, with 4 bases between them. CDR1 KGHSH and CDR2 LQKENI come from the germline V gene. The CDR3 consists of 13 residues. CDR3 loop: CASSPRGNTEAFF. CDR3 coding DNA: TGTGCCAGCTCACCACGCGGGAACACTGAAGCTTTCTTT. The whole variable domain, remainder taken from reference TRBV18 and TRBJ1-1, is NAGVMQNPRHLVRRRGQEARLRCSPMKGHSHVYWYRQLPEEGLKFMVYLQKENIIDESGMPKERFSAEFPKEGPSILRIQQVVRGDSAAYFCASSPRGNTEAFFGQGTRLTVV.

Here the CDR3 reads CASSNLDSNQPQHF. The CDR3, as DNA: TGTGCCAGCAGCAACTTGGACAGTAATCAGCCCCAGCATTTT. The chain recombines TRBV7-9 with TRBJ1-5, with TRBD1 as a possible D gene (6 bases). The CDR3 has 14 residues. The ends were cut back, 5 bases at V and 4 bases at J, with 12 bases in the middle. The V gene's germline CDR1 is SEHNR and CDR2 FQNEAQ (reference sequence).

The gene calls are TRBV18 and TRBJ2-1, with D maybe TRBD2 (6 bases). The ends were cut back, 0 bases at V and 11 bases at J, with 11 bases in the middle. Germline lookup yields CDR1 KGHSH and CDR2 LQKENI. The CDR3 extends over 13 amino acids. CDR3 DNA: TGTGCCAGCTCACCACCGGGCGGGGATCAGCAGTTCTTC. It codes for CASSPPGGDQQFF.

The chain uses TRBV3-1 (or the pseudogene TRBV3-2) and TRBJ2-1; D is unclear. CDR3 length: 13 residues. Germline V gene lookup returns CDR1 LGHDT and CDR2 YNNKEL (reference sequence). V dropped 6 bases and J dropped 1 base, with 7 bases sitting between them. The CDR3 reads CASSRVSYNEQFF. The CDR3 DNA reads as TGTGCCAGCAGTCGGGTATCCTACAATGAGCAGTTCTTC.

This rearrangement joins TRBV11-2 to TRBJ2-5; no firm D call. V was clipped by 1 base and J by 5 bases, with 17 bases between them. This CDR3 is built from 16 residues. The germline V gene has CDR1 SGHAT and CDR2 FQNNGV. Here the CDR3 DNA reads TGTGCCAGCAGCTTAGGATCTGCCGGAGCGTGGGAGACCCAGTACTTC. As protein: CASSLGSAGAWETQYF.

The V call is TRBV28, the J call TRBJ1-3; 11 bases align to TRBD1. CDR3 length equals 15 residues. Trimming took 6 bases from V and 1 from J; bases not matched to a gene: 2. Germline V gene data show CDR1 as MDHEN and CDR2 as SYDVKM. CDR3 nucleotides: TGTGCCAGCAGAGGACAGGGGGCATCTGGAAACACCATATATTTT. Protein: CASRGQGASGNTIYF.

CDR3 in DNA: TGTGCCAGCAGCGCCCCACTAGGCATGGCCACCGGGGAGCTGTTTTTT. Amino acid sequence: CASSAPLGMATGELFF. The chain carries TRBV9 and TRBJ2-2, with a possible D match to TRBD2 (5 bases). CDR1 is SGDLS, CDR2 YYNGEE, per germline. V was cut by 3 bases and J by 4 bases, with 16 bases left in between. CDR3 length equals 16 residues.

The chain has TRBV25-1 and TRBJ1-5, with D maybe TRBD1 (5 bases). Trimming took 8 bases from V and 5 from J, leaving 7 bases between them. This CDR3 contains 11 residues. Germline-derived CDR1 and CDR2 are MGHDK and SYGVNS. This chain's CDR3 is CASAGHQPQHF. CDR3 bases: TGTGCCAGCGCGGGGCATCAGCCCCAGCATTTT. The complete variable domain, with remaining parts taken from reference TRBV25-1 and TRBJ1-5, reads EADIYQTPRYLVIGTGKKITLECSQTMGHDKMYWYQQDPGMELHLIHYSYGVNSTEKGDLSSESTVSRIRTEHFPLTLESARPSHTSQYLCASAGHQPQHFGDGTRLSIL.